One sample yielded the 11 T cell receptor beta chains listed below, sequenced in a study of T cell responses to AZD1222 COVID-19 vaccine. Sequencing was performed with immunoSEQ multiplex PCR; in TCRdb, only in-frame clones are kept and a portion is missing. The table shows about 80,000 clones, with 75% to 95% occurring only once. Here the sequenced sample was peripheral blood, taken 28 days after the second AZD1222 dose. The source is an adult who received the AZD1222 COVID-19 vaccine.

The rearrangement links TRBV30 to TRBJ1-2, with no clear D. Trimming pared 1 base from V and 4 bases from J, leaving 10 bases between. From germline, CDR1 is GTSNPN and CDR2 SVGIG (reference sequence). The CDR3 has 13 amino acids. The CDR3 DNA reads TGTGCCTGGAGTGGGTTATCAGCCTATGGCTACACCTTC. This gives the protein CAWSGLSAYGYTF. The full variable domain, with the rest looked up from reference TRBV30 and TRBJ1-2, is SQTIHQWPATLVQPVGSPLSLECTVEGTSNPNLYWYRQAAGRGLQLLFYSVGIGQISSEVPQNLSASRPQDRQFILSSKKLLLSDSGFYLCAWSGLSAYGYTFGSGTRLTVV.

This rearrangement joins TRBV5-1 to TRBJ2-1; 7 bases align to TRBD2. V lost 0 bases to trimming and J lost 8 bases; unmatched junction nucleotides: 5. The CDR3 consists of 14 residues. CDR1 and CDR2 from the germline V gene are SGHRS and YFSETQ. CDR3 sequence (DNA): TGCGCCAGCAGCTTGGCCGGGGGAGGGCATGAGCAGTTCTTC. This codes for CASSLAGGGHEQFF.

The chain carries TRBV27 and TRBJ2-7, with TRBD2 matching over 8 bases. The trim removed 0 bases at V and 3 bases at J, leaving 7 bases unmatched. This CDR3 has 16 residues. From germline, CDR1 is MNHEY and CDR2 SMNVEV (reference sequence). The CDR3 region is CASSLSALAEGYEQYF. Here the CDR3 DNA reads TGTGCCAGCAGTTTATCCGCACTAGCGGAGGGCTACGAGCAGTACTTC.

The gene calls are TRBV19 and TRBJ2-2; weak D call: TRBD1 (9 bases). This CDR3 contains 20 residues. V was shortened by 6 bases and J by 4 bases, with 30 bases between the two germline ends. Germline CDR1 is LNHDA and CDR2 is SQIVND (reference sequence). CDR3 sequence reads: CASRSPWDRDIGLATGELFF. CDR3 bases: TGTGCCAGTAGAAGCCCCTGGGACAGGGACATTGGACTAGCCACCGGGGAGCTGTTTTTT.

The rearrangement uses TRBV7-8 and TRBJ2-7; TRBD2 might be the D (5 bases). The CDR3 is made up of 12 amino acids. Trimming took 11 bases from V and 7 from J, leaving 18 bases between them. CDR1 and CDR2 (germline): SGHVS, FQNEAQ. The CDR3 DNA reads as TGTGCCTCTAGCCTCAGTCGGGGTGAGCAGTACTTC. Translating gives CASSLSRGEQYF.

CDR3 residues: CASSGGPNSADTQYF. CDR3 sequence (DNA): TGTGCCAGCAGCGGGGGGCCTAACTCCGCAGATACGCAGTATTTT. The chain joins TRBV2 to TRBJ2-3, with D possibly matching TRBD2 (7 bases). Trimming cost V 6 bases and J 4 bases, with 17 bases left between them. This CDR3 comprises 15 residues. Germline V CDR1 and CDR2: SNHLY, FYNNEI. The variable domain in full, completed from reference TRBV2 and TRBJ2-3, reads EPEVTQTPSHQVTQMGQEVILRCVPISNHLYFYWYRQILGQKVEFLVSFYNNEISEKSEIFDDQFSVERPDGSNFTLKIRSTKLEDSAMYFCASSGGPNSADTQYFGPGTRLTVL.

The chain recombines TRBV11-2 with TRBJ2-5, with unresolved D. V was trimmed by 1 base and J by 1 base, leaving 7 bases between them. Germline loops: CDR1 SGHAT, CDR2 FQNNGV. CDR3 length: 14 residues. CDR3 amino acids: CASSLGVTQETQYF. The CDR3 DNA is TGTGCCAGCAGCTTAGGGGTCACCCAAGAGACCCAGTACTTC.

The V gene is TRBV6-1, the J gene TRBJ2-7; 7 nucleotides align to TRBD2. The CDR3 is 16 residues long. Germline CDR1 and CDR2: MNHNS and SASEGT. The V and J ends lost 1 base and 7 bases, in that order; junction bases with no gene match: 13. CDR3 nucleotides: TGTGCCAGCAGTGAAGGGGGGGGAGCTTACGTGTTTGAGCAGTACTTC. Protein: CASSEGGGAYVFEQYF.

The chain couples TRBV6-5 to TRBJ1-2; D not certain. Germline-derived CDR1 and CDR2 are MNHEY and SVGAGI. V lost 0 bases and J lost 7, with 15 bases in between. There are 15 residues in the CDR3. CDR3 in DNA: TGTGCCAGCAGTTACTCGGCGGAACTCTCGAGTGGCTACACCTTC. It translates to CASSYSAELSSGYTF.

This chain uses TRBV13 with TRBJ2-3; tentative D call: TRBD2 (5 bases). Germline V gene lookup returns CDR1 PRHDT and CDR2 FYEKMQ (reference sequence). The CDR3 spans 16 residues. V gave up 4 bases and J gave up 2 bases, with 16 bases separating them. The CDR3 sequence: CASSSPFERITDTQYF. CDR3 nucleotide sequence: TGTGCCAGCAGCTCTCCCTTCGAGCGGATCACAGATACGCAGTATTTT.

V gene TRBV2 combines with J gene TRBJ2-1; 12 positions match TRBD2. CDR1 is SNHLY and CDR2 is FYNNEI in the germline V gene. Germline trimming cut 6 bases from V and 12 bases from J; bases unmatched to any gene: 12. The CDR3 is 15 residues long. In DNA form, the CDR3 reads TGTGCCAGCAGAGGTCGACTAGCGGGAGCCGAGAGGCAGTTCTTC. Encoded protein: CASRGRLAGAERQFF.